This T cell receptor beta chain appears in the sequencing data of a study of control samples from healthy donors and cancer patients. This table comes from immunoSEQ multiplex PCR, and its TCRdb copy is limited to in-frame clones, with some not included. The table shows 150,000 to 200,000 clones, with approximately 92% occurring only once. The CDR3 contains 14 residues. Trimming left V 2 bases short and J 6 bases short, with 14 bases between. Germline-derived CDR1 and CDR2 are SGHRS and YFSETQ. V gene TRBV5-1 combines with J gene TRBJ2-5, with D maybe TRBD2 (6 bases). Sequenced: blood. The TCR originated in a man aged 18-30 years in good health. CDR3 sequence reads: CASSFTSLGKTQYF. Here the CDR3 DNA reads TGCGCCAGCAGCTTTACTAGCTTGGGGAAGACCCAGTACTTC.